Presented here are 20 T cell receptor beta chains from one specimen sequenced in a study of CD8 T cells in Susac syndrome (dated by TCRdb to the late 2010s). Library method: the immunoSEQ multiplex PCR assay. RNA was extracted using the RNeasy kit, and roughly 0.5 to 1 microgram was reverse transcribed with random hexamers. TCRdb reran the public reads through fastp at Q25 and MiXCR, keeping productive beta chains. Entries that share a CDR3 protein sequence are merged under the most common genes and DNA. The sample contains about 190,000 distinct CDR3 sequences, 85% to 95% of them found a single time. The ten largest clones add up to approximately 0.1% of the sample. The sample was CD4+ T cells from PBMCs. These TCRs come from a human donor in good health.

This chain connects TRBV6-2 or TRBV6-3 to TRBJ2-1, with a weak D call TRBD2 (6 bases). Trimming removed 7 bases at V and 5 bases at J, with 15 bases between. CDR3 length: 14 amino acids. Germline CDR1 MNHEY, CDR2 SVGEGT. This chain's CDR3 is CASTPAGANNEQFF. The CDR3 nucleotides read TGTGCCAGCACCCCAGCGGGCGCAAACAATGAGCAGTTCTTC.

The chain employs TRBV15 and TRBJ2-1, with D tentatively TRBD2 (7 bases). Germline V gives CDR1 LNHNV, CDR2 YYDKDF (reference sequence). The V and J ends lost 4 bases and 5 bases respectively, with 21 bases between them. CDR3 length: 17 amino acids. The DNA of the CDR3 is TGTGCCACCAGCATGAGGGGGGGACTTACCAGGAACAATGAGCAGTTCTTC. It is translated as CATSMRGGLTRNNEQFF.

In its sample, this clonotype was seen once. V gene TRBV7-2 combines with J gene TRBJ2-3; D is possibly TRBD1 (5 bases). Germline CDR1 is SGHTA and CDR2 is FQGNSA. This CDR3 has 15 amino acids. Deletions cut 5 bases from V and 5 bases from J, with 17 bases between. CDR3 residues: CASSHRMVGQDTQYF. The DNA for the CDR3 is TGTGCCAGCAGCCACAGAATGGTGGGGCAAGATACGCAGTATTTT.

The chain joins TRBV18 to TRBJ2-6; 7 bases align to TRBD1. This CDR3 comprises 15 residues. J was trimmed by 0 bases and V by 4 bases; bases with no gene match: 0. In germline, CDR1 is KGHSH, CDR2 LQKENI. The CDR3 protein is CASSRQGSGANVLTF. CDR3 sequence (DNA): TGTGCCAGCTCACGACAGGGCTCTGGGGCCAACGTCCTGACTTTC.

This sequence joins TRBV14 and TRBJ2-1, with D possibly TRBD2 on 6 matching bases. The ends were cut back, 2 bases at V and 9 bases at J, with 11 bases in the middle. CDR1 is SGHDN and CDR2 is FVKESK in the germline V gene. The CDR3 contains 13 residues. DNA of the CDR3: TGTGCCAGCAGCCAAAGGCTAGCGATTGAGCAGTTCTTC. Translation: CASSQRLAIEQFF. The full variable domain, rest sourced from reference TRBV14 and TRBJ2-1, is EAGVTQFPSHSVIEKGQTVTLRCDPISGHDNLYWYRRVMGKEIKFLLHFVKESKQDESGMPNNRFLAERTGGTYSTLKVQPAELEDSGVYFCASSQRLAIEQFFGPGTRLTVL.

DNA for the CDR3: TGCAGCGTTGGGAGGAGGCAGTCGGATGGCTACACCTTC. It codes for CSVGRRQSDGYTF. The rearrangement joins TRBV29-1 to TRBJ1-2; no clear D. V dropped 4 bases and J dropped 6 bases, with 15 bases sitting between them. The CDR3 consists of 13 residues. Germline CDR1 reads SQVTM; CDR2 reads ANQGSEA.

The rearrangement joins TRBV5-1 to TRBJ1-2; no firm D call. The CDR3 length is 13 residues. V was cut by 0 bases and J by 8 bases, with 11 bases left in between. Germline V gives CDR1 SGHRS, CDR2 YFSETQ. The CDR3 DNA reads TGCGCCAGCAGCTTGGAAGGAGTTTGGGGCTACACCTTC. It translates to CASSLEGVWGYTF.

This sequence joins TRBV20-1 and TRBJ1-1, with 10 bases lining up with TRBD1. The CDR3 has 16 amino acids. J lost 0 bases, V lost 4 bases, and 8 bases had no gene match. Germline V gene lookup returns CDR1 DFQATT and CDR2 SNEGSKA (reference sequence). The CDR3 loop reads CSANRDRGFMNTEAFF. The CDR3 DNA follows: TGCAGTGCTAACCGGGACAGGGGATTTATGAACACTGAAGCTTTCTTT.

This chain links TRBV27 with TRBJ2-2; no definite D call. The germline CDR1 and CDR2 sequences are MNHEY and SMNVEV (reference sequence). Trimming cost V 3 bases and J 2 bases, with 7 bases left between them. The CDR3 runs to 14 residues. The CDR3 loop reads CASSLGRNTGELFF. The CDR3 DNA is TGTGCCAGCAGTTTGGGCAGAAACACCGGGGAGCTGTTTTTT.

The chain couples TRBV29-1 to TRBJ1-1, with D uncertain. The V end was cut by 7 bases, the J end by 0 bases, with 12 bases between. This CDR3 has 13 residues. Germline loops: CDR1 SQVTM, CDR2 ANQGSEA. CDR3 bases: TGCAGCGCCCACCGGGATATGAACACTGAAGCTTTCTTT. It yields the protein CSAHRDMNTEAFF.

V and J are TRBV9 and TRBJ2-5; D remains unclear. Trimming shortened V by 4 bases and J by 6 bases, and 10 bases separated the two germline ends. Germline assignment: CDR1 SGDLS and CDR2 YYNGEE. This CDR3 spans 12 amino acids. The CDR3 spells CASSPSGKTQYF. The DNA of the CDR3 is TGTGCCAGCAGCCCCTCCGGAAAGACCCAGTACTTC.

V gene TRBV20-1 combines with J gene TRBJ2-3; TRBD2 matches at 10 bases. The CDR3 extends over 15 amino acids. Germline V CDR1 and CDR2: DFQATT, SNEGSKA (reference sequence). The trim removed 6 bases at V and 4 bases at J, leaving 10 bases unmatched. CDR3 DNA: TGCAGTGCCCGACTCGCACTAGCGGGGCCAGATACGCAGTATTTT. It yields the protein CSARLALAGPDTQYF.

The chain has TRBV29-1 and TRBJ2-7, with D possibly matching TRBD1 (5 bases). The V and J ends lost 7 bases and 7 bases respectively, with 20 bases between them. Germline CDR1 is SQVTM and CDR2 is ANQGSEA. CDR3 length: 13 residues. The CDR3 DNA is TGCAGCGCCGTGCAGGGCCTCTGGTGGGAGCAGTACGTC. Translation gives CSAVQGLWWEQYV.

This rearrangement joins TRBV3-1 to TRBJ1-1; D remains unclear. The germline V gene encodes CDR1 LGHDT and CDR2 YNNKEL (reference sequence). Trimming stripped 3 bases from V and 3 bases from J, with 11 bases between. CDR3 size: 14 residues. The CDR3 here is CASSQVDADTEAFF. The CDR3 bases are TGTGCCAGCAGCCAGGTTGACGCGGACACTGAAGCTTTCTTT. Full variable domain (rest looked up from reference TRBV3-1 and TRBJ1-1): DTAVSQTPKYLVTQMGNDKSIKCEQNLGHDTMYWYKQDSKKFLKIMFSYNNKELIINETVPNRFSPKSPDKAHLNLHINSLELGDSAVYFCASSQVDADTEAFFGQGTRLTVV.

The J gene is TRBJ2-3, the V gene TRBV19; unclear D gene. This CDR3 contains 14 residues. Per germline, CDR1 LNHDA and CDR2 SQIVND (reference sequence). V gave up 7 bases and J gave up 2 bases, with 13 bases separating them. CDR3 protein: CASTPIAATDTQYF. The CDR3 nucleotides are TGTGCCAGTACCCCCATTGCCGCCACAGATACGCAGTATTTT.

The V and J genes are TRBV20-1 and TRBJ1-2; D remains unclear. Germline V gene lookup returns CDR1 DFQATT and CDR2 SNEGSKA (reference sequence). Trimming removed 4 bases at V and 5 bases at J, with 14 bases between. The CDR3 is made up of 13 amino acids. As DNA, the CDR3 is TGCAGTGCTACCCTGAAGGTAGCGTATGGCTACACCTTC. Protein: CSATLKVAYGYTF.

The chain is built from TRBV15 and TRBJ1-1; D call uncertain. The CDR3 consists of 15 residues. Germline V gene lookup returns CDR1 LNHNV and CDR2 YYDKDF (reference sequence). Trimming pared 0 bases from V and 3 bases from J, leaving 11 bases between. The CDR3 DNA follows: TGTGCCACCAGCAGAGATGTCCTCGTACACACTGAAGCTTTCTTT. Translated, it gives CATSRDVLVHTEAFF.

The V and J genes are TRBV7-2 and TRBJ2-3; D might be TRBD1 (6 bases). Trimming took off 5 bases at V and 4 bases at J, with 22 bases between the two ends. Germline assignment: CDR1 SGHTA and CDR2 FQGNSA. The CDR3 totals 17 residues. DNA for the CDR3: TGTGCCAGCAGCACAATGCCGGCAGGGGAAGGCGCAGATACGCAGTATTTT. Protein product: CASSTMPAGEGADTQYF. Full variable domain (missing parts from reference TRBV7-2 and TRBJ2-3): GAGVSQSPSNKVTEKGKDVELRCDPISGHTALYWYRQSLGQGLEFLIYFQGNSAPDKSGLPSDRFSAERTGGSVSTLTIQRTQQEDSAVYLCASSTMPAGEGADTQYFGPGTRLTVL.

The rearrangement joins TRBV15 to TRBJ1-3, with unresolved D. V was clipped by 0 bases and J by 0 bases, with 3 bases between them. Germline V gene data show CDR1 as LNHNV and CDR2 as YYDKDF (reference sequence). This CDR3 is 14 amino acids long. The CDR3 loop reads CATSRESSGNTIYF. The CDR3 bases are TGTGCCACCAGCAGAGAAAGCTCTGGAAACACCATATATTTT.

The chain recombines TRBV7-9 with TRBJ2-7, with 7 positions matching TRBD1. The CDR3 has 16 amino acids. V lost 6 bases to trimming and J lost 0 bases; unmatched junction nucleotides: 11. CDR1 SEHNR and CDR2 FQNEAQ come from the germline V gene (reference sequence). DNA for the CDR3: TGTGCCAGCAGTTACTCCGGGACAGCAAACTCCTACGAGCAGTACTTC. Translation: CASSYSGTANSYEQYF. Complete variable domain (other parts from reference TRBV7-9 and TRBJ2-7): DTGVSQNPRHKITKRGQNVTFRCDPISEHNRLYWYRQTLGQGPEFLTYFQNEAQLEKSRLLSDRFSAERPKGSFSTLEIQRTEQGDSAMYLCASSYSGTANSYEQYFGPGTRLTVT.